These T cell receptor beta chains were read from a single sample in a study of Ad26.COV2.S vaccination and SARS-CoV-2 variants. The repertoire was sequenced with immunoSEQ multiplex PCR; TCRdb's copy has only in-frame clones and lacks some. The sample carries about 320,000 clones, 86% recorded once. The material sequenced was peripheral blood, taken in a trial of Ad26.COV2.S vaccine versus placebo. These receptor sequences come from a person between 18 and 60 years old who received the Ad26.COV2.S COVID-19 vaccine or a placebo. CDR3s include the opening cysteine and the closing phenylalanine or tryptophan. The D gene is left open where the match is weak. Where a row states a size, it is once, few, many or the class of an expanded clone; other rows omit it.

len	abundance	j_gene	v_gene	d_gene	CDR3aa	CDR3nt
14	-	TRBJ1-1	TRBV5-8	-	CASSTDQGLTEAFF	TGTGCCAGCAGCACGGACCAAGGCCTAACTGAAGCTTTCTTT
16	-	TRBJ2-1	TRBV7-9	-	CASSLDYRVEGNEQFF	TGTGCCAGCAGCTTAGACTACAGGGTAGAGGGCAATGAGCAGTTCTTC
18	-	TRBJ1-1	TRBV7-6	-	CASSPRDYTSGANTEAFF	TGTGCCAGCAGCCCCCGGGATTATACTTCTGGAGCCAACACTGAAGCTTTCTTT
16	-	TRBJ2-1	TRBV9	-	CASSPLGGPPYNEQFF	TGTGCCAGCAGCCCCCTCGGAGGTCCCCCTTACAATGAGCAGTTCTTC
18	-	TRBJ1-6	TRBV10-3	-	CAAQGGIAGEETNSPLHF	TGTGCCGCCCAAGGGGGAATAGCAGGAGAAGAAACTAATTCACCCCTCCACTTT
15	few	TRBJ2-1	TRBV5-4	TRBD1	CASSFRQGSTYEQFF	TGTGCCAGCAGCTTTCGACAGGGAAGCACGTATGAGCAGTTCTTC
13	once	TRBJ1-5	TRBV4-3	-	CASSQDRDQPQHF	TGCGCCAGCAGCCAAGACAGGGATCAGCCCCAGCATTTT
16	-	TRBJ2-3	TRBV28	TRBD2	CASRIGGGGGKDTQYF	TGTGCCAGCAGGATCGGAGGCGGGGGGGGTAAAGATACGCAGTATTTT
15	-	TRBJ2-5	TRBV21-1	-	CASSILAGVGETQYF	TGTGCCAGCAGCATACTAGCGGGGGTGGGAGAGACCCAGTACTTC
16	few	TRBJ2-3	TRBV7-9	TRBD2	CASSSGLAGDRDTQYF	TGTGCCAGCAGCTCAGGACTAGCGGGGGACCGAGATACGCAGTATTTT
16	-	TRBJ2-2	TRBV30	-	CAYKNLRDRYTGELFF	TGTGCCTATAAGAACCTCCGGGACCGCTACACCGGGGAGCTGTTTTTT
17	-	TRBJ2-2	TRBV4-3	TRBD2	CASSQSGGAFSSGELFF	TGCGCCAGCAGCCAGAGCGGGGGGGCCTTCAGTTCCGGGGAGCTGTTTTTT
14	-	TRBJ2-1	TRBV7-2	TRBD2	CASSVSGGTNEQFF	TGTGCCAGCAGCGTTAGCGGGGGGACGAATGAGCAGTTCTTC
13	-	TRBJ2-3	TRBV4-1	-	CAITSAHSDTQYF	TGCGCCATCACCTCCGCCCACTCAGATACGCAGTATTTT
13	-	TRBJ1-1	TRBV19	-	CATPRVGGDEAFF	TGTGCCACTCCCCGCGTGGGGGGGGATGAAGCTTTCTTT
16	-	TRBJ2-1	TRBV19	-	CASSTPGALGYNEQFF	TGTGCCAGTAGTACCCCGGGGGCCCTGGGTTACAATGAGCAGTTCTTC
13	-	TRBJ1-2	TRBV27	-	CASSLGVRYGYTF	TGTGCCAGCAGTTTAGGAGTGAGGTATGGCTACACCTTC
14	-	TRBJ2-7	TRBV10-3	TRBD1	CAISELQGVNEQYF	TGTGCCATCAGTGAGTTACAGGGGGTAAACGAGCAGTACTTC